Listed here are 10 T cell receptor beta chains from one sample, sequenced in a study of blood T cell repertoires in COVID-19. Libraries were prepared by immunoSEQ multiplex PCR; TCRdb keeps only in-frame clonotypes and omits some of them. Of about 210,000 clones in the sample, around 86% are singletons; the top ten hold 7% to 7.5%. Sample: PBMCs or T cells enriched from blood (not recorded which). These receptors were taken from a man aged 25-45 years in a cohort exposed to, infected with or recovered from COVID-19 (not recorded which).

With respect to this clone: Other DNA variants within this sample encode the same CDR3. V is TRBV11-3 and J is TRBJ2-7; D perhaps matches TRBD1 (7 bases). The length of the CDR3 is 13 residues. The V gene's germline CDR1 is SGHNT and CDR2 YENEEA. The V end was cut by 2 bases, the J end by 4 bases, with 9 bases between. The chain's CDR3 is CASSLSGGYEQYF. The CDR3 DNA reads as TGTGCCAGCAGCTTATCAGGGGGGTACGAGCAGTACTTC.

The chain is built from TRBV7-8 and TRBJ1-1; D is perhaps TRBD1 (5 bases). Trimming cost V 5 bases and J 0 bases, with 19 bases left between them. This CDR3 is built from 17 residues. Per the germline V gene, CDR1 is SGHVS and CDR2 is FQNEAQ. The CDR3 region is CASSNQPREDMNTEAFF. Written as DNA, the CDR3 is TGTGCCAGCAGCAACCAACCTAGGGAGGACATGAACACTGAAGCTTTCTTT.

The J gene is TRBJ2-7, the V gene TRBV6-5, with D maybe TRBD2 (6 bases). CDR3 length: 13 residues. The germline V and J ends were trimmed by 7 bases and 3 bases, with 13 bases remaining between them. Germline V gene sequence: CDR1 MNHEY, CDR2 SVGAGI. Here the CDR3 DNA reads TGTGCCAGCAAACGGGGGAAAGGCTACGAGCAGTACTTC. Translated: CASKRGKGYEQYF.

This clone was detected a few times. This sequence joins TRBV2 and TRBJ1-2; 7 nucleotides line up with TRBD1. V dropped 8 bases and J dropped 4; count of bases not matched to a gene: 10. Germline V gives CDR1 SNHLY, CDR2 FYNNEI. CDR3 length: 14 residues. CDR3: CASLRSDRFYGYTF. The DNA for the CDR3 is TGTGCCAGCCTTAGGTCGGACAGGTTCTATGGCTACACCTTC.

J is TRBJ2-7 and V is TRBV9; the match to TRBD2 covers 9 bases. CDR1 is SGDLS, CDR2 YYNGEE, per germline. CDR3 length: 17 amino acids. J was trimmed by 3 bases and V by 0 bases; bases with no gene match: 10. The CDR3 DNA reads as TGTGCCAGCAGCGTAGGTCATCGACTAGCGGATATCTACGAGCAGTACTTC. It is translated as CASSVGHRLADIYEQYF.

The rearrangement links TRBV19 to TRBJ2-5, with TRBD2 matching over 8 bases. This CDR3 has 14 amino acids. Trimming at V came to 6 bases and at J to 5 bases, leaving 8 bases not matched to a gene. Germline values: CDR1 LNHDA, CDR2 SQIVND (reference sequence). The CDR3 DNA reads as TGTGCCAGTAGCAGACTAGCGTTTAGGGAGACCCAGTACTTC. Translated: CASSRLAFRETQYF.

The chain joins TRBV19 to TRBJ2-2; 7 bases fit TRBD1. V was clipped by 6 bases and J by 1 base; unmatched bases: 5. Germline CDR1 is LNHDA and CDR2 is SQIVND (reference sequence). The CDR3 extends over 15 amino acids. The CDR3 sequence is CASSNDRVNTGELFF. The CDR3 DNA sequence: TGTGCCAGTAGCAACGACAGGGTGAACACCGGGGAGCTGTTTTTT.

This clone was seen a single time. The V and J genes are TRBV24-1 and TRBJ2-5; 7 bases map to TRBD2. Germline V gene sequence: CDR1 KGHDR, CDR2 SFDVKD. The CDR3 is 15 residues long. The ends lost 5 bases at V and 5 bases at J; junction bases unmatched: 10. This CDR3 reads CATSAPASGGETQYF. The CDR3 DNA is TGTGCCACCAGTGCCCCGGCTAGCGGAGGGGAGACCCAGTACTTC.

This clone occurred once. The V call is TRBV18, the J call TRBJ2-2, with 8 positions matching TRBD1. With 6 bases clipped from V and 2 bases from J, the junction kept 11 bases outside the gene matches. CDR1 and CDR2 (germline): KGHSH, LQKENI. The CDR3 totals 17 residues. DNA for the CDR3: TGTGCCAGCTCGCCTTTTCAGGGGGCTTATAACACCGGGGAGCTGTTTTTT. Protein sequence: CASSPFQGAYNTGELFF.

V gene TRBV6-5 combines with J gene TRBJ2-2, with 7 bases lining up with TRBD1. J lost 7 bases, V lost 10 bases, and 12 bases had no gene match. CDR1 and CDR2 (germline): MNHEY, SVGAGI. This CDR3 spans 14 amino acids. The CDR3 DNA reads as TGTGCCATCGCGGCGAGGGGGCGGTTCGGGGAGCTGTTTTTT. It specifies CAIAARGRFGELFF.